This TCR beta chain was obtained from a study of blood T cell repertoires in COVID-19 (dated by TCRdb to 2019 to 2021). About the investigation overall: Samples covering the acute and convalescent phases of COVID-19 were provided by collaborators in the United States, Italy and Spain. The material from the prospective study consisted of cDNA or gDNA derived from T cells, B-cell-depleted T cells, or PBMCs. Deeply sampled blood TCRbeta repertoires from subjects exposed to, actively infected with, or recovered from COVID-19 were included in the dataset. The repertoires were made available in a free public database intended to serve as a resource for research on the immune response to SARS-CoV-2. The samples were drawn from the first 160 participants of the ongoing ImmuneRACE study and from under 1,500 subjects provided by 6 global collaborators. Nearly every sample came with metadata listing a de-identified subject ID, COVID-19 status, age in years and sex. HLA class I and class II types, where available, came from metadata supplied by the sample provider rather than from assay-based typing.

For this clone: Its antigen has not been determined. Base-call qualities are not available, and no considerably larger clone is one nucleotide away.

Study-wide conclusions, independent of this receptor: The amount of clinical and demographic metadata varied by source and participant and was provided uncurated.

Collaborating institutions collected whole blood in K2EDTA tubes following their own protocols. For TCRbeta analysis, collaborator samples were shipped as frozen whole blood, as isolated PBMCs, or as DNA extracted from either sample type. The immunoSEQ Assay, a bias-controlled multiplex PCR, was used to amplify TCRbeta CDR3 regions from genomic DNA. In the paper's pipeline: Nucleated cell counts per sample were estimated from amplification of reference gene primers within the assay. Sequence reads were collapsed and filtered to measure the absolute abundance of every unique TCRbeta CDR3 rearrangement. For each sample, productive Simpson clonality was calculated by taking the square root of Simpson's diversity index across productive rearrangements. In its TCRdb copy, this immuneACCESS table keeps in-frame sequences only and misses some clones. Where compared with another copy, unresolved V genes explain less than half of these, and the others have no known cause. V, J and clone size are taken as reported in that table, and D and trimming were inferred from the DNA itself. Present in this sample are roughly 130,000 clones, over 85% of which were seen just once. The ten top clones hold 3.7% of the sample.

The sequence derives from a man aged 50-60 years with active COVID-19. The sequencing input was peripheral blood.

In nucleotides, the sequence is TGTGCCAGCAGTGGGGGCCTGGGCGGTTCACCCCTCCACTTT. Protein translation: CASSGGLGGSPLHF. This chain joins TRBV2 to TRBJ1-6; tentative D gene TRBD1, with 5 bases matching. Counted from cysteine to phenylalanine, this CDR3 has 14 amino acids. Only the CDR3 region is kept as DNA, spanning 42 bases read in frame from base 1. The junction carries 13 bases between V and J, which are trimmed by 4 bases and 9 bases respectively. Looking up the germline V gene yields CDR1 SNHLY and CDR2 FYNNEI. Outside the CDR3, residues come from the reference TRBV2 and TRBJ1-6 proteins, so the full variable domain is: EPEVTQTPSHQVTQMGQEVILRCVPISNHLYFYWYRQILGQKVEFLVSFYNNEISEKSEIFDDQFSVERPDGSNFTLKIRSTKLEDSAMYFCASSGGLGGSPLHFGNGTRLTVT.